Below, 9 T cell receptor beta chains from the same sample are listed, as sequenced in a study of CD8+ T cells in alopecia areata. Regarding treatment: oral pan-JAK inhibitor, 5-10 mg twice daily. Sequencing relied on a cDNA template that was reverse transcribed from extracted RNA. The data were produced by immunoSEQ multiplex PCR, yet TCRdb's version contains in-frame clones alone and is incomplete. The sample gives around 290,000 clones, 58% of which show up once; about 1.8% is in the top ten. Sequenced here: CD4+ T cells sorted from blood, sampled at week 24, from a patient treated with tofacitinib. The receptors originated from a human donor with alopecia areata.

This chain joins TRBV27 and TRBJ1-5; no reliable D call. The CDR3 contains 14 residues. Trimming shortened V by 4 bases and J by 0 bases, and 7 bases separated the two germline ends. Germline CDR1 MNHEY, CDR2 SMNVEV (reference sequence). This chain's CDR3 is CASSSPHSNQPQHF. The CDR3 coding sequence is TGTGCCAGCAGTTCCCCCCATAGCAATCAGCCCCAGCATTTT.

The V gene is TRBV7-2, the J gene TRBJ1-6; the D is unclear. The CDR3 is 14 residues long. Germline V gene sequence: CDR1 SGHTA, CDR2 FQGNSA. With 8 bases removed from V and 5 bases from J, the gap between germline ends came to 13 bases. The DNA of the CDR3 is TGTGCCAGCTCAAATCGCGCGGATAATTCACCCCTCCACTTT. Residues: CASSNRADNSPLHF.

This clone has only a few counts. This sequence joins TRBV9 and TRBJ1-4, with a tentative D call TRBD1 (5 bases). The V end was cut by 2 bases, the J end by 2 bases, with 7 bases between. The CDR3 loop spans 14 amino acids. Germline V gene data show CDR1 as SGDLS and CDR2 as YYNGEE. This CDR3 is CASSVGGTNEKLFF. CDR3 nucleotide sequence: TGTGCCAGCAGCGTTGGGGGGACTAATGAAAAACTGTTTTTT. Based on the CDR3 plus reference TRBV9 and TRBJ1-4, the full variable domain is DSGVTQTPKHLITATGQRVTLRCSPRSGDLSVYWYQQSLDQGLQFLIQYYNGEERAKGNILERFSAQQFPDLHSELNLSSLELGDSALYFCASSVGGTNEKLFFGSGTQLSVL.

This clone was recorded a few times. This chain connects TRBV5-6 to TRBJ1-1; D may be TRBD1 (5 bases). The germline V gene encodes CDR1 SGHDT and CDR2 YYEEEE. The CDR3 runs 16 residues. V dropped 4 bases and J dropped 0 bases, with 16 bases sitting between them. CDR3 nucleotide sequence: TGTGCCAGCAGCCTGTTCTCAGGGCTCCTGAACACTGAAGCTTTCTTT. It is translated as CASSLFSGLLNTEAFF.

The chain couples TRBV5-1 to TRBJ2-7, with D possibly being TRBD1 or TRBD2 (6 bases each). Per germline, CDR1 SGHRS and CDR2 YFSETQ. V gave up 3 bases and J gave up 0 bases, with 16 bases separating them. The CDR3 is 16 amino acids. For the CDR3, the DNA is TGCGCCAGCAGCTGGCGGGACATGGGACCCTCCTACGAGCAGTACTTC. Its protein is CASSWRDMGPSYEQYF. The full variable domain, with the rest looked up from reference TRBV5-1 and TRBJ2-7, is KAGVTQTPRYLIKTRGQQVTLSCSPISGHRSVSWYQQTPGQGLQFLFEYFSETQRNKGNFPGRFSGRQFSNSRSEMNVSTLELGDSALYLCASSWRDMGPSYEQYFGPGTRLTVT.

The chain is built from TRBV28 and TRBJ1-2, with 7 bases fitting TRBD1. J lost 3 bases, V lost 2 bases, and 3 bases had no gene match. Germline V CDR1 and CDR2: MDHEN, SYDVKM. The CDR3 sequence is 14 residues long. As DNA, the CDR3 is TGTGCCAGCAGTTTAGGAGGGGGCGACTATGGCTACACCTTC. Its translation: CASSLGGGDYGYTF.

V is TRBV7-9 and J is TRBJ2-3, with D unclear. Trimming left V 2 bases short and J 4 bases short, with 13 bases between. This CDR3 is 15 amino acids long. CDR1 is SEHNR, CDR2 FQNEAQ, per germline (reference sequence). Here the CDR3 reads CASSLQELYPDTQYF. The CDR3 region has the DNA TGTGCCAGCAGCTTACAAGAGTTATACCCAGATACGCAGTATTTT.

This chain uses TRBV29-1 with TRBJ2-5; D is undetermined. The length of the CDR3 is 10 residues. Trimming took 3 bases from V and 4 from J, leaving 3 bases between them. CDR1 and CDR2 from the germline V gene are SQVTM and ANQGSEA. As DNA, the CDR3 is TGCAGCGTTGAGCTAGAGACCCAGTACTTC. Translated: CSVELETQYF.

The rearrangement joins TRBV18 to TRBJ2-5; TRBD2 matches at 12 bases. V lost 3 bases, J lost 1 base, and 3 bases stayed unmatched. In germline, CDR1 is KGHSH, CDR2 LQKENI. CDR3 length: 16 amino acids. The CDR3 here is CASSPSLAGGQETQYF. The CDR3 DNA follows: TGTGCCAGCTCACCCTCACTAGCGGGGGGCCAAGAGACCCAGTACTTC.